This is a list of T cell receptor beta chains from one sample in a study of neurological immune-mediated disorders. Using its own MiXCR run on the 5' RACE reads, TCRdb lists one record per CDR3 protein. The data show approximately 82,000 distinct CDR3 sequences, 2.6% seen once. Sequencing was carried out using PBMCs. Receptor source: a woman aged 30 to 39 with multiple sclerosis. The CDR3 runs from the conserved cysteine through the conserved F or W. D genes are given only for firm matches. Clone size appears in some rows only: once, few, many, or a class for an expanded clone.

v_call	j_call	cdr3_length	d_call	clone_size	cdr3_nt	cdr3_aa
TRBV20-1	TRBJ2-1	15	TRBD2	many	TGCAGTGCTAGGTCGGGGACTAGCGGGTACAATGAGCAGTTCTTC	CSARSGTSGYNEQFF
TRBV4-3	TRBJ2-2	15	TRBD2	few	TGCGCCAGCAGCCAAAGGAGCCGCGGGAGTGGGGAGCTGTTTTTT	CASSQRSRGSGELFF
TRBV7-9	TRBJ2-1	11	NA	many	TGTGCCCCGGGCGCGTACAATGAGCAGTTCTTC	CAPGAYNEQFF
TRBV15	TRBJ1-5	16	NA	many	TGTGCCACCAGCAGAGCTCATGAGGGGATCTGGCAGCCCCAGCATTTT	CATSRAHEGIWQPQHF
TRBV6-5	TRBJ2-7	14	NA	many	TGTGCCAGCAGCCTATCGCAGGAGTCCTACGAGCAGTACTTC	CASSLSQESYEQYF
TRBV29-1	TRBJ2-1	12	TRBD2	many	TGCAGCGCGGGACTACTGGTTTATGAGCAGTTCTTC	CSAGLLVYEQFF
TRBV12-3/TRBV12-4	TRBJ1-1	13	NA	many	TGTGCCAGCAGTTTCGGGGGGAGAACTGAAGCTTTCTTT	CASSFGGRTEAFF
TRBV20-1	TRBJ2-5	14	NA	many	TGCAGTGCCAGAGACGGAACGATACAAGAGACCCAGTACTTC	CSARDGTIQETQYF
TRBV5-1	TRBJ1-2	15	NA	many	TGCGCCAGCAGCTTGGAAGTCGGAGCTAACTATGGCTACACCTTC	CASSLEVGANYGYTF
TRBV6-1	TRBJ2-7	14	TRBD2	many	TGTGCCACTGGGCCGGAGGGAGGGGTGGAAGAGCAGTACTTC	CATGPEGGVEEQYF
TRBV20-1	TRBJ2-5	12	NA	many	TGCAGTGCTAGAGTGCCACAAGAGACCCAGTACTTC	CSARVPQETQYF
TRBV13	TRBJ2-5	14	TRBD1	many	TGTGCCAGCAGCGGACAGGAAAGAGGGGAGACCCAGTACTTC	CASSGQERGETQYF
TRBV2	TRBJ2-7	11	NA	many	TGTGCCAGCAGTGCGACGTACGAGCAGTACTTC	CASSATYEQYF
TRBV7-9	TRBJ2-1	16	TRBD2	many	TGTGCCAGCAGCTCCAGCGGGATTCACTCCTACAATGAGCAGTTCTTC	CASSSSGIHSYNEQFF
TRBV29-1	TRBJ2-1	14	TRBD2	many	TGCAGCGTTTCTCCAGGGGGACTAGCCTATGAGCAGTTCTTC	CSVSPGGLAYEQFF
TRBV27	TRBJ2-3	15	NA	many	TGTGCCAGCAGTCCAAGGAGGAGTAGTGGAGATACGCAGTATTTT	CASSPRRSSGDTQYF
TRBV28	TRBJ1-5	15	TRBD1	many	TGTGCCAGCAGCCTCGGACAGGGCTACGGTCAGCCCCAGCATTTT	CASSLGQGYGQPQHF
TRBV5-1	TRBJ2-7	14	NA	many	TGCGCCAGCACCCTGGGGCACGGGCCCTACGAGCAGTACTTC	CASTLGHGPYEQYF
TRBV7-8	TRBJ2-7	13	TRBD1	NA	TGTGCCAGCAACCTACAGGGGTACGACGAGCAGTACTTC	CASNLQGYDEQYF
TRBV5-1	TRBJ1-1	15	TRBD1	many	TGCGCCAGCAGCTTGGAAGCTCAGGGGGCGACTGAAGCTTTCTTT	CASSLEAQGATEAFF
TRBV28	TRBJ1-2	18	NA	few	TGTGCCAGCAGTTTATCCCTCATCCGGGGGGGAGGTAACTATGGCTACACCTTC	CASSLSLIRGGGNYGYTF
TRBV3-1	TRBJ2-4	16	NA	many	TGTGCCAGCAGCCCTTCTCGAGCCGGCGAGGAGGACATTCAGTACTTC	CASSPSRAGEEDIQYF
TRBV7-9	TRBJ2-7	12	NA	many	TGTGCCAGCAGCGCACTAGTTTACGAGCAGTACTTC	CASSALVYEQYF
TRBV27	TRBJ2-5	17	TRBD2	many	TGTGCCAGCAGTTCCACCCCGACTAGCGGGAGACAAGAGACCCAGTACTTC	CASSSTPTSGRQETQYF
TRBV6-5	TRBJ2-7	16	NA	many	TGTGCCAGCAGTTACGGGTTGGGGCGAAACTCCTACGAGCAGTACTTC	CASSYGLGRNSYEQYF
TRBV20-1	TRBJ2-3	15	NA	many	TGCAGTGCTAGAGGAACCAGGGATAGCACAGATACGCAGTATTTT	CSARGTRDSTDTQYF
TRBV21-1	TRBJ1-2	17	NA	many	TGTGCCAGCACCTGGCAGGGGACAGGGGCAGGCTCGGGTGGCTACACCTTC	CASTWQGTGAGSGGYTF
TRBV6-6	TRBJ1-1	13	NA	many	TGTGCCAGCGGACCAGGGAGGGTCACTGAAGCTTTCTTT	CASGPGRVTEAFF
TRBV6-5	TRBJ1-1	16	TRBD1	many	TGTGCCAGCAGTAAGACAGGGCCCAGCATGAACACTGAAGCTTTCTTT	CASSKTGPSMNTEAFF
TRBV9	TRBJ1-2	14	NA	many	TGTGCCAGCAGCGTAGGCGCGGGGCTCTATGGCTACACCTTC	CASSVGAGLYGYTF
TRBV20-1	TRBJ2-3	15	TRBD2	many	TGCAGTGCTGTCTCGACTAGCGGGAGTTCTGATACGCAGTATTTT	CSAVSTSGSSDTQYF
TRBV6-2/TRBV6-3	TRBJ2-5	16	TRBD2	many	TGTGCCAGCAGTTTTGGCGGGAGGTCGATTGAGGAGACCCAGTACTTC	CASSFGGRSIEETQYF
TRBV24-1	TRBJ2-5	15	TRBD1	many	TGTGCCACCAGTGACCATACACAGGGGAAGGAGACCCAGTACTTC	CATSDHTQGKETQYF
TRBV12-3/TRBV12-4	TRBJ1-4	15	NA	many	TGTGCCAGCAGTTTAGGGGGCTACACTAATGAAAAACTGTTTTTT	CASSLGGYTNEKLFF
TRBV15	TRBJ1-5	13	NA	many	TGTGCCACCAGCTTCATCAGCAATCAGCCCCAGCATTTT	CATSFISNQPQHF
TRBV20-1	TRBJ2-7	12	TRBD1	many	TGCAGTGCTACCCCAGGGGGCTACGAGCAGTACTTC	CSATPGGYEQYF
TRBV20-1	TRBJ1-4	13	NA	many	TGCAGTGCTAGACGGAGCGTAGGCGAAAAACTGTTTTTT	CSARRSVGEKLFF
TRBV6-2/TRBV6-3	TRBJ2-7	15	NA	many	TGTGCCAGCAGTTACCCGCAGGGAGCTACCTACGAGCAGTACTTC	CASSYPQGATYEQYF
TRBV5-1	TRBJ2-1	14	NA	many	TGCGCCAGCAGCTTGTCCCGAGGCGGTCAGGGGCAGTTCTTC	CASSLSRGGQGQFF
TRBV6-4	TRBJ1-3	17	NA	NA	TGTGCCAGCAGTGCCTCAGGCCGACAGCACTCTGGAAACACCATATATTTT	CASSASGRQHSGNTIYF
TRBV7-3	TRBJ1-1	13	NA	many	TGTGCCACCCAGACAGGACCGAACACTGAAGCTTTCTTT	CATQTGPNTEAFF
TRBV27	TRBJ1-5	12	NA	many	TGTGCCAGCAGTCCTTTAAATCAGCCCCAGCATTTT	CASSPLNQPQHF
TRBV5-6	TRBJ2-6	14	NA	many	TGTGCCAGCAGCTTGGAGGTCAGGGTTCACGTCCTGACTTTC	CASSLEVRVHVLTF
TRBV6-1	TRBJ1-4	10	NA	many	TGTGCCAGCAGGAGAGGGAAACTGTTTTTT	CASRRGKLFF
TRBV27	TRBJ2-7	13	TRBD1	many	TGTGCCAGCAGGGGACAGGGAGGGGACGAGCAGTACTTC	CASRGQGGDEQYF
TRBV5-5	TRBJ1-1	12	NA	many	TGTGCCAGCAGCCCCCTCGGGGACGAAGCTTTCTTT	CASSPLGDEAFF
TRBV27	TRBJ2-3	15	NA	many	TGTGCCAGCAAAGACCGAGTCGGGAACACAGATACGCAGTATTTT	CASKDRVGNTDTQYF
TRBV5-6	TRBJ1-1	15	NA	many	TGTGCCAGCAGCTTGGTATGGAGGGGGAACACTGAAGCTTTCTTT	CASSLVWRGNTEAFF
TRBV5-1	TRBJ2-7	15	NA	many	TGCGCCAGCAGCTCTGGCGTGCTGTGGTCCTACGAGCAGTACTTC	CASSSGVLWSYEQYF
TRBV12-3/TRBV12-4	TRBJ2-5	13	TRBD1	many	TGTGCCAGCACCTGGGACAGACAAGAGACCCAGTACTTC	CASTWDRQETQYF